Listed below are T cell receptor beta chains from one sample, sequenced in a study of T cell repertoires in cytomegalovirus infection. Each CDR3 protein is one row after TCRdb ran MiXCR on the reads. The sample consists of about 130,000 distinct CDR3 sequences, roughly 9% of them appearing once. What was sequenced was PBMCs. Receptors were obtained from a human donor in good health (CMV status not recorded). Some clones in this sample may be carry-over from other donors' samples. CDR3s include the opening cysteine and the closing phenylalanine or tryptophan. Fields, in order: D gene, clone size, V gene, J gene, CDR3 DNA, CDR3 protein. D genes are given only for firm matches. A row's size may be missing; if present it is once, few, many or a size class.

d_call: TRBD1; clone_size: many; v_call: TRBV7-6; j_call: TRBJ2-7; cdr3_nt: TGTGCCAGCAGCCTTTCGACAGGGGCCGAGCAGTACTTC; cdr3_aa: CASSLSTGAEQYF
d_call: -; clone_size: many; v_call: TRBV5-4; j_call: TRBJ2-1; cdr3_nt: TGTGCCAGCAGCCTCAAGTGGACAGCCGACTACAATGAGCAGTTCTTC; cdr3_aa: CASSLKWTADYNEQFF
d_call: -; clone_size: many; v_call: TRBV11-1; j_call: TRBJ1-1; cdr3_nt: TGTGCCAGCAGCTCCCTCATAGTAACGAACACTGAAGCTTTCTTT; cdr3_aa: CASSSLIVTNTEAFF
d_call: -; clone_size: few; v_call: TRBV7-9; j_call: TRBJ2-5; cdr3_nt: TGTGCCAGCAGCTTAGGTACGCAACAAGAGACCCAGTACTTC; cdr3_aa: CASSLGTQQETQYF
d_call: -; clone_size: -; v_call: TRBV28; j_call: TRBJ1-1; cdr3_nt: TGTGCCAGCAGTGTAAACTGGGGGACTGAAGCTTTCTTT; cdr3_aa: CASSVNWGTEAFF
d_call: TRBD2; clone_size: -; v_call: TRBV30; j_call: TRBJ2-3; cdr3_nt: TGTGCCTGCCGTCAGCGGGGCCTCACAGATACGCAGTATTTT; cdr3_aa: CACRQRGLTDTQYF
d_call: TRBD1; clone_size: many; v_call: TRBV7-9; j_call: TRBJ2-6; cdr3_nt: TGTGCCAGCAGCACACGGACAGGCTCTGGGGCCAACGTCCTGACTTTC; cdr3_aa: CASSTRTGSGANVLTF
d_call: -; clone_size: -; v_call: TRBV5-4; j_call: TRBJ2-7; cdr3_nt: TGTGCCAGCAGCTTGGCCCCAGGGCTGACCTACGAGCAGTACTTC; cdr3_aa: CASSLAPGLTYEQYF
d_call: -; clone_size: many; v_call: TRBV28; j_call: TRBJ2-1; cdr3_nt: TGTGCCAGCGGAGGACGGGAAGCTTGGCACAATGAGCAGTTCTTC; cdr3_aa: CASGGREAWHNEQFF
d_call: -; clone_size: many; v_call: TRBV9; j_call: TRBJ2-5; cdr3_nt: TGTGCCAGCAGCGTAGGGGGCAGGGAGACCCAGTACTTC; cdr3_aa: CASSVGGRETQYF
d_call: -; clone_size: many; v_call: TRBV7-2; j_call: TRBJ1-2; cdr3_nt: TGTGCCAGCAGGGGTCCTGGGAGGGCTGATGGCTACACCTTC; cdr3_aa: CASRGPGRADGYTF
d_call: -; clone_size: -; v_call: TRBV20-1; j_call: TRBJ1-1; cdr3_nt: TGCAGTGCGCTCAACAGGAGGAGCACTGAAGCTTTCTTT; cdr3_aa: CSALNRRSTEAFF
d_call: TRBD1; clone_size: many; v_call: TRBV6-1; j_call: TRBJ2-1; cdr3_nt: TGTGCCAGCAGTCCGGGACAGGGCTACAATGAGCAGTTCTTC; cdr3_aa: CASSPGQGYNEQFF
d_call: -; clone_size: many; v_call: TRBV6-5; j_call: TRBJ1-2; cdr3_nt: TGTGCCAGCACCTCGACAGGAAATGGCTACACCTTC; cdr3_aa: CASTSTGNGYTF
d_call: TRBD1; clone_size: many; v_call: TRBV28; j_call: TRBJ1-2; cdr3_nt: TGTGCCAGCAGTCCACCAACCCCAGGGGGCTATGGCTACACCTTC; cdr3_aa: CASSPPTPGGYGYTF
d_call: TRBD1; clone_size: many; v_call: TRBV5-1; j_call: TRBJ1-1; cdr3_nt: TGCGCCAGCAGGGGACAGGGGAGTTCCACTGAAGCTTTCTTT; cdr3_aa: CASRGQGSSTEAFF
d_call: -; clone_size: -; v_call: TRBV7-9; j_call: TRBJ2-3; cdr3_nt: TGTGCCAGCAGCTTAGAAGGGGCCTCAGATACGCAGTATTTT; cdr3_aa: CASSLEGASDTQYF